Listed here are 8 T cell receptor beta chains from one sample, sequenced in a study of spatial heterogeneity in lung cancer. Via MiXCR, TCRdb re-called the 5' RACE reads, giving one row per CDR3 protein. The table includes some 35,000 distinct CDR3 sequences, around 6.9% detected once. Time point indicated: blood at routine non-recurrence follow-up after resection. Sequencing was performed on PBMCs, taken at follow-up. The receptors shown here come from a male donor with early-stage non-small cell lung cancer.

This clonotype was seen repeatedly, ten times or more. This chain uses TRBV6-5 with TRBJ2-3, with D perhaps TRBD1 (5 bases). V lost 0 bases and J lost 8, with 9 bases in between. CDR1 is MNHEY and CDR2 is SVGAGI in the germline V gene. This CDR3 region has 13 residues. The CDR3 region has the DNA TGTGCCAGCAGTTACTCGTCCCAGGGTACGCAGTATTTT. This encodes CASSYSSQGTQYF.

This clonotype was recorded many times. J is TRBJ1-5 and V is TRBV18, with 9 bases that match TRBD1. V gave up 6 bases and J gave up 7 bases; unmatched junction bases: 7. The germline V gene has CDR1 KGHSH and CDR2 LQKENI. This CDR3 has 14 residues. The CDR3, as DNA: TGTGCCAGCTCTCGGGACAGGGATGAGCAGCCCCAGCATTTT. Its protein product is CASSRDRDEQPQHF.

This clonotype was seen at least ten times. The CDR3 DNA reads as TGTGCCAGCAGTGAAGAGGGGACCACAGATACGCAGTATTTT. Encoded protein: CASSEEGTTDTQYF. The chain links TRBV2 to TRBJ2-3, with D possibly called TRBD1 or TRBD2 (5 bases each). CDR3 length: 14 amino acids. The germline V gene has CDR1 SNHLY and CDR2 FYNNEI. V shed 1 base and J shed 2 bases, with 7 bases lying between them.

The chain links TRBV7-3 to TRBJ2-2; D gene uncertain. The CDR3 runs 13 residues. Deletions cut 5 bases from V and 6 bases from J, with 10 bases between. Germline V gives CDR1 SGHTA, CDR2 FQGTGA. The CDR3 spells CASSPRSAGELFF. The CDR3 coding sequence is TGTGCCAGCAGCCCCCGATCCGCCGGGGAGCTGTTTTTT. The whole variable domain, remainder taken from reference TRBV7-3 and TRBJ2-2, is GAGVSQTPSNKVTEKGKYVELRCDPISGHTALYWYRQSLGQGPEFLIYFQGTGAADDSGLPNDRFFAVRPEGSVSTLKIQRTERGDSAVYLCASSPRSAGELFFGEGSRLTVL.

Many counts were recorded for this clonotype. The V and J genes are TRBV3-1 and TRBJ1-2, with a possible D match to TRBD1 (5 bases). V lost 1 base and J lost 4, with 19 bases in between. Germline values: CDR1 LGHDT, CDR2 YNNKEL (reference sequence). The CDR3 is made up of 17 amino acids. The CDR3 region has the DNA TGTGCCAGCAGCCAAGGGGTAGTCAGGTCGGGGACCTATGGCTACACCTTC. Protein product: CASSQGVVRSGTYGYTF.

In this sample, this clonotype turned up many times. V and J are TRBV12-3 or TRBV12-4 and TRBJ2-3; 8 bases fit TRBD2. The V and J ends lost 0 bases and 4 bases, in that order; junction bases with no gene match: 9. The CDR3 runs 17 residues. The CDR3 region is CASSLAPPGGAPDTQYF. Written as DNA, the CDR3 is TGTGCCAGCAGTTTAGCGCCCCCCGGGGGGGCCCCAGATACGCAGTATTTT.

This clonotype has a count of ten or more. This sequence joins TRBV6-5 and TRBJ2-7, with D tentatively TRBD1 (5 bases). Germline V gene lookup returns CDR1 MNHEY and CDR2 SVGAGI. V was shortened by 2 bases and J by 2 bases, with 10 bases between the two germline ends. The CDR3 has 14 amino acids. CDR3 sequence: CASSYTVQAYEQYF. The CDR3 DNA sequence: TGTGCCAGCAGTTACACGGTACAGGCCTACGAGCAGTACTTC.

There are many counts of this clonotype. The rearrangement joins TRBV15 to TRBJ2-7; D may be TRBD2 (5 bases). Germline V gives CDR1 LNHNV, CDR2 YYDKDF (reference sequence). V dropped 3 bases and J dropped 3 bases, with 12 bases sitting between them. CDR3 size: 14 residues. The CDR3 protein is CATSRPGVGYEQYF. CDR3 DNA: TGTGCCACCAGCAGGCCCGGGGTGGGCTACGAGCAGTACTTC.